Below, one T cell receptor beta chain is given with its context. Its antigen is undetermined. This specimen belongs to a study of T-cell reconstitution after alpha-beta-depleted transplantation in children. Looked up from germline, CDR1 is SGHDN and CDR2 is FVKESK. This CDR3 contains 15 residues. V shed 2 bases and J 1 base; nucleotides not matched to a gene: 4. A TCRbeta library incorporating unique molecular identifiers was prepared. TCRdb processed the PCR reads anew with MiXCR; each CDR3 protein has one entry. Of some 600,000 distinct CDR3 sequences detected, under 15% appear once; the ten largest clones hold over 2%. Whole-study results and caveats: From surviving recipient T cells and thymic progenitors came the high day-60 TCRbeta diversity observed in some patients. Several hundred expanded graft clones reportedly supplied alpha-beta T cells about two months after transplant.

The sequencing used PBMCs, mostly from graft donor cells, collected 360 days after TCRalphabeta/CD19-depleted stem cell transplant. The sequence was collected from a male patient younger than 18 who had a stem cell transplant for acute myeloid leukemia, so the T cells may come from the graft donor. The chain recombines TRBV14 with TRBJ2-7; 8 nucleotides align to TRBD2. The CDR3 sequence: CASSQIAGSSYEQYF. Written as DNA, the CDR3 is TGTGCCAGCAGCCAAATAGCGGGATCATCCTACGAGCAGTACTTC.